A single sample is the source of the 17 T cell receptor beta chains below, sequenced in a study of blood T cell repertoires in COVID-19 (dated by TCRdb to 2019 to 2021). The receptor library was made with the immunoSEQ multiplex PCR assay. TCRdb provides this immuneACCESS table in a form limited to in-frame rearrangements. Some clones are lacking; in checked studies, under half of them reflect an unresolved V gene, and why the rest are absent is not known. In all, the sample holds around 300,000 clones, and about 89% of those were seen once. The biggest ten clones account for about 2.2% of the sample. The sample comprised peripheral blood. All receptors derive from a woman aged 25 to 39 with COVID-19, enrolled during active disease.

The rearrangement links TRBV5-1 to TRBJ2-5, with D tentatively TRBD2 (6 bases). Trimming stripped 4 bases from V and 6 bases from J, with 16 bases between. The germline gives CDR1 SGHRS, CDR2 YFSETQ. The length of the CDR3 is 14 residues. The chain's CDR3 is CASSQTERGKTQYF. The CDR3 DNA reads TGCGCCAGCAGCCAGACGGAACGGGGGAAGACCCAGTACTTC.

This sequence joins TRBV28 and TRBJ2-5; 9 bases align to TRBD2. V was clipped by 3 bases and J by 1 base; unmatched bases: 6. CDR1 is MDHEN and CDR2 is SYDVKM in the germline V gene. This CDR3 has 16 amino acids. The CDR3 DNA follows: TGTGCCAGCAGTTTGTACCAGCGGGAGGTCCAAGAGACCCAGTACTTC. It translates to CASSLYQREVQETQYF.

The chain has TRBV19 and TRBJ2-1, with D possibly being TRBD1 (6 bases). Germline assignment: CDR1 LNHDA and CDR2 SQIVND (reference sequence). Trimming removed 3 bases at V and 0 bases at J, with 15 bases between. The CDR3 runs to 17 residues. The CDR3, as DNA: TGTGCCAGTAGTATTCTACAGGGTCTAAGCTCCTACAATGAGCAGTTCTTC. This gives the protein CASSILQGLSSYNEQFF.

The V call is TRBV3-1 (or the pseudogene TRBV3-2), the J call TRBJ2-2; 7 bases agree with TRBD2. Germline-derived CDR1 and CDR2 are LGHDT and YNNKEL (reference sequence). Trimming cost V 4 bases and J 4 bases; bases outside gene matches: 3. This CDR3 has 14 residues. The CDR3 loop reads CASSPGTITGELFF. The CDR3 bases are TGTGCCAGCAGCCCGGGGACTATCACCGGGGAGCTGTTTTTT.

This clone is a singleton in its sample. The rearrangement joins TRBV4-2 to TRBJ1-5; D is uncertain. CDR3 length: 16 amino acids. Germline lookup yields CDR1 LGHNA and CDR2 YNFKEQ. Trimming cost V 4 bases and J 0 bases, with 13 bases left between them. CDR3 sequence reads: CASSPRADNSNQPQHF. CDR3 DNA: TGTGCCAGCAGCCCGAGGGCAGATAATAGCAATCAGCCCCAGCATTTT.

V usage is TRBV11-1 and J usage is TRBJ2-1; D is perhaps TRBD2 (5 bases). The CDR3 has 14 residues. Per the germline V gene, CDR1 is SGHAT and CDR2 is FQDESV (reference sequence). Trimming shortened V by 5 bases and J by 6 bases, and 14 bases separated the two germline ends. For the CDR3, the DNA is TGTGCCAGCAGCAAGTCGGGGATTGGCAATGAGCAGTTCTTC. Translating gives CASSKSGIGNEQFF.

As for this clone: Given the absence of the conserved phenylalanine or tryptophan at the CDR3 end, a read error is likely. The limits of the CDR3 on the DNA are not certain, so only TCRdb's listed CDR3 is given. CDR3: CAWNTGGTDSGQV. The chain carries TRBV30 and TRBJ1-1; the DNA was not compared with TRBD1, the D call given in the table. The CDR3 is made up of 13 amino acids, end residues included. Germline V gives CDR1 GTSNPN, CDR2 SVGIG (reference sequence).

The genes are TRBV30 and TRBJ1-4; TRBD1 aligns across 9 bases. Germline assignment: CDR1 GTSNPN and CDR2 SVGIG (reference sequence). The V gene end was trimmed by 1 base and the J gene end by 3 bases; junction bases not matched to a gene: 0. This CDR3 spans 14 amino acids. The CDR3 DNA is TGTGCCTGGAGTGGGGACAGGGCTAATGAAAAACTGTTTTTT. Its translation is CAWSGDRANEKLFF.

The chain employs TRBV28 and TRBJ1-4; 8 bases match TRBD1. Germline V gives CDR1 MDHEN, CDR2 SYDVKM. J gave up 8 bases and V 5 bases, and 10 bases lay outside the gene matches. The CDR3 totals 15 residues. The CDR3 sequence: CASSARRTGSEKLFF. For the CDR3, the DNA is TGTGCCAGCAGTGCGCGACGGACAGGGAGCGAAAAACTGTTTTTT.

This chain joins TRBV6-5 and TRBJ2-7; D might be TRBD2 (6 bases). CDR3 length equals 14 residues. V was cut by 0 bases and J by 3 bases, with 9 bases left in between. CDR1 is MNHEY and CDR2 is SVGAGI in the germline V gene. This CDR3 is CASSYSGRGYEQYF. The CDR3 coding sequence is TGTGCCAGCAGTTACTCCGGGCGGGGCTACGAGCAGTACTTC.

The chain combines TRBV11-2 with TRBJ1-5; D is unresolved. The CDR3 has 13 residues. Trimming shortened V by 2 bases and J by 5 bases, and 7 bases separated the two germline ends. Looked up from germline, CDR1 is SGHAT and CDR2 is FQNNGV. CDR3 nucleotides: TGTGCCAGCAGCTTACTGCAGGATCAGCCCCAGCATTTT. It specifies CASSLLQDQPQHF.

The CDR3 region is CASRDRGNYGYTF. In nucleotides, the CDR3 is TGTGCCAGCCGGGACAGGGGGAACTATGGCTACACCTTC. V and J are TRBV2 and TRBJ1-2; 11 nucleotides agree with TRBD1. This CDR3 spans 13 amino acids. V was clipped by 8 bases and J by 2 bases; unmatched bases: 1. The germline gives CDR1 SNHLY, CDR2 FYNNEI.

The rearrangement uses TRBV5-1 and TRBJ2-2, with 7 bases lining up with TRBD1. The CDR3 length is 13 residues. J lost 5 bases, V lost 4 bases, and 2 bases had no gene match. Per the germline V gene, CDR1 is SGHRS and CDR2 is YFSETQ. The CDR3 DNA follows: TGCGCCAGCAGCCCACAGGGGACCGGGGAGCTGTTTTTT. Its protein is CASSPQGTGELFF.

The gene calls are TRBV15 and TRBJ2-7; possibly TRBD1 for D (6 bases). CDR3 length: 13 residues. The V gene's germline CDR1 is LNHNV and CDR2 YYDKDF (reference sequence). V was clipped by 3 bases and J by 11 bases, with 17 bases between them. In DNA form, the CDR3 reads TGTGCCACCAGCAGCTCCCGTCCCGGGACAAAGTACTTC. Translation: CATSSSRPGTKYF.

The chain has TRBV3-1 (or the pseudogene TRBV3-2) and TRBJ1-2; the D gene is possibly TRBD1 (5 bases). The CDR3 is 14 amino acids. CDR1 is LGHDT and CDR2 is YNNKEL in the germline V gene (reference sequence). The V end lost 3 bases, the J end lost 1 base, and 9 bases lay between the germline ends. CDR3 amino acids: CASSQVDSNYGYTF. CDR3 nucleotide sequence: TGTGCCAGCAGCCAGGTCGACAGTAACTATGGCTACACCTTC.

The chain combines TRBV19 with TRBJ2-7; 9 nucleotides align to TRBD1. The CDR3 totals 14 residues. With V trimmed by 3 bases and J by 6 bases, 6 bases remained unmatched. From germline, CDR1 is LNHDA and CDR2 SQIVND (reference sequence). This CDR3 reads CASSIPDRGSEQYF. CDR3 coding DNA: TGTGCCAGTAGTATCCCGGACAGGGGATCCGAGCAGTACTTC.

This clone occurred once. The rearrangement links TRBV9 to TRBJ2-7, with 7 bases identical to TRBD2. The CDR3 is 14 amino acids. The ends lost 2 bases at V and 2 bases at J; junction bases unmatched: 4. Per germline, CDR1 SGDLS and CDR2 YYNGEE. In DNA, the CDR3 is TGTGCCAGCAGCGTCACTAGCGATCCCTACGAGCAGTACTTC. Its protein product is CASSVTSDPYEQYF.